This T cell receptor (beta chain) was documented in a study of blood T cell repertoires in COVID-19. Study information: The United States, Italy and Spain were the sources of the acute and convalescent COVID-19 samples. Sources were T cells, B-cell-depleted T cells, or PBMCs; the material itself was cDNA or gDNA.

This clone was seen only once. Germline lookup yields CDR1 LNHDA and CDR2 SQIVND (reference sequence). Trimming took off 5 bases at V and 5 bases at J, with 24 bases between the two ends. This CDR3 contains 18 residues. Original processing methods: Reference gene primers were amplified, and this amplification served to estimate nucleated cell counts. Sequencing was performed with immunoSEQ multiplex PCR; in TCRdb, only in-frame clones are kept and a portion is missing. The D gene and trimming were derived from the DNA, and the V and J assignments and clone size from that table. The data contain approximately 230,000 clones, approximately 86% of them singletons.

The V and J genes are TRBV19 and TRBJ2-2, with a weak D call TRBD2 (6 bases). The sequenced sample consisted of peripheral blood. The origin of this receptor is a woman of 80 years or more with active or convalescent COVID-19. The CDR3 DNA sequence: TGTGCCAGTAGTTATTCCCGCCCTGGGGGGAGTTGGACCGGGGAGCTGTTTTTT. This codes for CASSYSRPGGSWTGELFF.